This TCR beta chain was sequenced for a study of shared clonotypes between healthy human individuals. Across the study: Each donor's CD8 memory used one plate, CD8 naive two, each CD4 subset three. Study results and caveats: Relative to their counterparts shared across all four donors, non-shared clonotypes exhibited diminished generation probabilities.

V lost 0 bases and J lost 4, with 12 bases in between. Looked up from germline, CDR1 is GTSNPN and CDR2 is SVGIG (reference sequence). This CDR3 is 14 amino acids long. TCRdb's table, derived via immunoSEQ multiplex PCR, lists solely in-frame clones and lacks some. In the table there are about 2.2 million clones, around 93% of which are singletons. This clone was detected only a few times. The antigen is not known. Terminally differentiated effector memory CD45RA+ cells were excluded from the naive CD8 cells, which were CD45RO-negative and positively selected for CCR7. The sequencing sample was made of naive CD8+ T cells from PBMCs. The receptor was derived from a man aged 18 to 30 in good health. Some clones in this sample may be carry-over from other donors' samples. The chain couples TRBV30 to TRBJ1-1, with D tentatively TRBD1 (5 bases). The CDR3 reads CAWSVVGGVTEAFF. CDR3 coding DNA: TGTGCCTGGAGTGTGGTGGGGGGTGTCACTGAAGCTTTCTTT. Full variable domain (remainder filled in from reference TRBV30 and TRBJ1-1): SQTIHQWPATLVQPVGSPLSLECTVEGTSNPNLYWYRQAAGRGLQLLFYSVGIGQISSEVPQNLSASRPQDRQFILSSKKLLLSDSGFYLCAWSVVGGVTEAFFGQGTRLTVV.